The 13 T cell receptor beta chains below were found in one sample sequenced in a study of neurological immune-mediated disorders. Noted time point: longitudinal time-point 1 (baseline). MiXCR, applied by TCRdb to the 5' RACE reads, yields one record per CDR3 protein. The sample carries tens of thousands of distinct CDR3 sequences, approximately 15% recorded once. Sequenced input: PBMCs. Every receptor here comes from a female donor with HTLV-1-associated myelopathy (HAM/TSP).

The J gene is TRBJ1-1, the V gene TRBV5-1, with 7 bases aligning to TRBD1. Trimming at V came to 3 bases and at J to 4 bases, leaving 9 bases not matched to a gene. This CDR3 comprises 15 residues. Per germline, CDR1 SGHRS and CDR2 YFSETQ. The chain's CDR3 is CASSSTGRKGTEAFF. The CDR3 DNA reads as TGCGCCAGCAGCTCGACAGGGCGAAAGGGCACTGAAGCTTTCTTT.

The table lists this clonotype with many counts. The J gene is TRBJ1-1, the V gene TRBV5-1, with no clear D. The germline V and J ends were trimmed by 3 bases and 3 bases, with 9 bases remaining between them. CDR1 is SGHRS, CDR2 YFSETQ, per germline. The length of the CDR3 is 13 residues. CDR3 bases: TGCGCCAGCAGCTCACGGGCTCACACTGAAGCTTTCTTT. It codes for CASSSRAHTEAFF. The entire variable domain, with the rest obtained from reference TRBV5-1 and TRBJ1-1, is as follows: KAGVTQTPRYLIKTRGQQVTLSCSPISGHRSVSWYQQTPGQGLQFLFEYFSETQRNKGNFPGRFSGRQFSNSRSEMNVSTLELGDSALYLCASSSRAHTEAFFGQGTRLTVV.

This clonotype occurred many times. This chain uses TRBV4-1 with TRBJ2-1, with no clear D. Trimming removed 2 bases at V and 7 bases at J, with 12 bases between. The CDR3 is made up of 14 amino acids. Per germline, CDR1 MGHRA and CDR2 YSYEKL. The CDR3 sequence: CASSQPLLRNEQFF. CDR3 bases: TGCGCCAGCAGCCAACCCCTCTTGAGAAATGAGCAGTTCTTC.

This clonotype came up many times. V usage is TRBV28 and J usage is TRBJ1-5; D remains ambiguous. This CDR3 is built from 13 residues. CDR1 is MDHEN, CDR2 SYDVKM, per germline. The V end was cut by 2 bases, the J end by 7 bases, with 9 bases between. This CDR3 is CASSLGRWQPQHF. The CDR3 DNA reads TGTGCCAGCAGTTTAGGACGATGGCAGCCCCAGCATTTT.

Many counts were recorded for this clonotype. V is TRBV5-5 and J is TRBJ1-5, with D hard to call. Per the germline V gene, CDR1 is SGHKS and CDR2 is YYEKEE (reference sequence). Trimming pared 4 bases from V and 10 bases from J, leaving 18 bases between. The CDR3 length is 14 residues. The CDR3 DNA follows: TGTGCCAGCAGCCGTGATGGTGTGAGAGGACCCCAGCATTTT. Protein sequence: CASSRDGVRGPQHF.

This clonotype was counted between two and nine times. The chain links TRBV3-1 to TRBJ1-1, with TRBD1 matching over 7 bases. This CDR3 has 15 amino acids. V trimming: 1 base; J trimming: 3 bases; junction bases outside the gene matches: 5. Per germline, CDR1 LGHDT and CDR2 YNNKEL (reference sequence). The CDR3 protein is CASSQVNRGDTEAFF. The CDR3 DNA reads TGTGCCAGCAGCCAAGTGAACAGGGGCGACACTGAAGCTTTCTTT.

The chain links TRBV2 to TRBJ2-3; 7 bases map to TRBD1. With 6 bases clipped from V and 1 base from J, the junction kept 7 bases outside the gene matches. Germline CDR1 and CDR2: SNHLY and FYNNEI. This CDR3 comprises 15 residues. The CDR3 nucleotides are TGTGCCAGCAGGGACAGGCAGGGAGGCACAGATACGCAGTATTTT. Protein: CASRDRQGGTDTQYF.

This clonotype was seen repeatedly, ten times or more. The chain recombines TRBV7-2 with TRBJ2-7; D perhaps matches TRBD1 (6 bases). Trimming removed 5 bases from V and 5 bases from J, with 13 bases in between. Germline V gives CDR1 SGHTA, CDR2 FQGNSA. The CDR3 is 13 amino acids. The CDR3 DNA reads as TGTGCCAGCAGCACTGCCAGGGGTGACGAGCAGTACTTC. This encodes CASSTARGDEQYF.

The sample holds many counts of this clonotype. The chain employs TRBV5-1 and TRBJ2-3; D unresolved. V was shortened by 5 bases and J by 1 base, with 8 bases between the two germline ends. The CDR3 contains 13 residues. Germline lookup yields CDR1 SGHRS and CDR2 YFSETQ. The CDR3 sequence is CASRQSRTDTQYF. CDR3 sequence (DNA): TGCGCCAGCAGACAGTCCCGCACAGATACGCAGTATTTT.

This clonotype was observed many times. V gene TRBV5-6 combines with J gene TRBJ2-5; possibly TRBD1 or TRBD2 for D (6 bases each). Germline V gives CDR1 SGHDT, CDR2 YYEEEE. The CDR3 spans 15 residues. Trimming cost V 4 bases and J 5 bases, with 18 bases left between them. The CDR3 DNA follows: TGTGCCAGCAGCGCCGGAGAGGGGGGCCTGGAGACCCAGTACTTC. It encodes CASSAGEGGLETQYF.

This clonotype was counted at least ten times. The genes are TRBV6-2 or TRBV6-3 and TRBJ2-3, with D perhaps matching TRBD1 (6 bases). The germline CDR1 and CDR2 sequences are MNHEY and SVGEGT. The length of the CDR3 is 17 residues. The V gene lost 5 bases and the J gene lost 9 bases, with 27 bases spanning the gap. The DNA for the CDR3 is TGTGCCAGCAGTCCCGATCCGGGACATCCTCTGAGGGGGACGCAGTATTTT. It yields the protein CASSPDPGHPLRGTQYF.

This clonotype appeared many times. The genes are TRBV5-1 and TRBJ2-3; possible D gene TRBD2, 5 bases. The CDR3 sequence is 14 residues long. CDR1 is SGHRS, CDR2 YFSETQ, per germline. V was cut by 0 bases and J by 5 bases, with 10 bases left in between. The CDR3, as DNA: TGCGCCAGCAGCTTGGCCTCCGAGGGAGATACGCAGTATTTT. Translated: CASSLASEGDTQYF.

This clonotype has at least ten counts. V gene TRBV20-1 combines with J gene TRBJ2-7, with a possible D match to TRBD1 (6 bases). The CDR3 is 14 residues long. Germline V gene lookup returns CDR1 DFQATT and CDR2 SNEGSKA (reference sequence). The V end lost 4 bases, the J end lost 6 bases, and 19 bases lay between the germline ends. The chain's CDR3 is CSANRVNTPGEQYF. The CDR3 bases are TGCAGTGCTAACAGGGTAAACACTCCTGGCGAGCAGTACTTC.